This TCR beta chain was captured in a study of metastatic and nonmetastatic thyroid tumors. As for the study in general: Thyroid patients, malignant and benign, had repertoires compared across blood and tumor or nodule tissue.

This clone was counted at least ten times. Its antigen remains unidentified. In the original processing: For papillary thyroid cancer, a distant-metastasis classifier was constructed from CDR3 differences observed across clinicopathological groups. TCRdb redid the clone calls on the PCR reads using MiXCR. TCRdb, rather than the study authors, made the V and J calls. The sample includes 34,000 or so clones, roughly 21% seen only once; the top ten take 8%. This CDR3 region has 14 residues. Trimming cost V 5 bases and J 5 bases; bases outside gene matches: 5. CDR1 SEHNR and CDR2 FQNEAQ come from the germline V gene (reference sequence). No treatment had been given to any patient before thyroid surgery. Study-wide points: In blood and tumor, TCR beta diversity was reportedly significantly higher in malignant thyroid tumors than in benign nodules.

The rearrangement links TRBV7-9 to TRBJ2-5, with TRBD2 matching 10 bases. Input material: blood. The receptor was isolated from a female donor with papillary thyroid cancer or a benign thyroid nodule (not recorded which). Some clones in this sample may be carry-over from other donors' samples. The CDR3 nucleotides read TGTGCCAGCAGCGCTAGCGGGAGAAGGGAGACCCAGTACTTC. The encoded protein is CASSASGRRETQYF.